The rows below give T cell receptor beta chains drawn from one sample of a study of blood T cell repertoires in COVID-19. Measured with immunoSEQ multiplex PCR; TCRdb has only the in-frame clones, and not every one. The sample contains about 100,000 clones, 75% to 95% of which appear only once. Sequencing was carried out using peripheral blood. The receptor set was obtained from a human donor in a cohort sampled during active COVID-19. CDR3s include the opening cysteine and the closing phenylalanine or tryptophan. D genes are given only for firm matches. Size is stated for part of the rows, as once, few or many counts, or as a class when the clone is expanded.

.	TRBV10-3	TRBD2	TRBJ2-7	TGTGCCATCAGTGAGTCTGGTAGCGGGGGGGGGAACTACGAGCAGTACTTC	CAISESGSGGGNYEQYF
.	TRBV3-1/TRBV3-2	.	TRBJ1-4	TGTGCCAGCAGCCTCGTAGGGGGTAGTAATGAAAAACTGTTTTTT	CASSLVGGSNEKLFF
.	TRBV15	.	TRBJ1-1	TGTGCCACCAGCAGAGAGGTATACTTGAACACTGAAGCTTTCTTT	CATSREVYLNTEAFF
once	TRBV4-2	.	TRBJ2-7	TGTGCCAGCAGCCAAGATTCTTACGAGCAGTACTTC	CASSQDSYEQYF
.	TRBV7-2	TRBD1	TRBJ2-7	TGTGCCAGCAGCTTAGAGGGACAGGTGACCTACGAGCAGTACTTC	CASSLEGQVTYEQYF
many	TRBV18	TRBD1	TRBJ1-5	TGTGCCAGCTCACCAACAGGGGGCAATCAGCCCCAGCATTTT	CASSPTGGNQPQHF
.	TRBV9	.	TRBJ1-2	TGTGCCAGCAGCATAAGCTTGGTCGGGGGGGGAAGCTATGGCTACACCTTC	CASSISLVGGGSYGYTF
.	TRBV3-1/TRBV3-2	.	TRBJ1-2	TGTGCCAGCAGCCTAAAACAGGGTTCTAACTATGGCTACACCTTC	CASSLKQGSNYGYTF
.	TRBV7-2	TRBD1	TRBJ2-2	TGTGCCAGCAGCCGGACAGGGGTCGACACCGGGGAGCTGTTTTTT	CASSRTGVDTGELFF
.	TRBV5-5	.	TRBJ1-5	TGTGCCAGCAGCTTGGGACAGAATCAGCCCCAGCATTTT	CASSLGQNQPQHF
.	TRBV19	TRBD1	TRBJ2-3	TGTGCCAGTAGTCCCTGGGACAGGGGGATCGAGATCGGGCAGTATTTT	CASSPWDRGIEIGQYF
.	TRBV7-2	.	TRBJ1-1	TGTGCCAGCAGCTTAGGGGGTGGAGGGGACACTGAAGCTTTCTTT	CASSLGGGGDTEAFF
.	TRBV19	.	TRBJ1-6	TGTGCCAGTAGTATAGGCGGCAGTAATTCACCCCTCCACTTT	CASSIGGSNSPLHF
.	TRBV15	TRBD1	TRBJ1-4	TGTGCCACCAGCAGAGAGGGGACAGTGCTGGAAAAACTGTTTTTT	CATSREGTVLEKLFF
.	TRBV28	TRBD1	TRBJ2-6	TGTGCCAGCAGTTTATGGGGGACAGGACCCTCTGGGGCCAACGTCCTGACTTTC	CASSLWGTGPSGANVLTF
.	TRBV25-1	.	TRBJ1-6	TGTGCCAGCAGTGGAAATAGATCACCCCTCCACTTT	CASSGNRSPLHF
.	TRBV27	.	TRBJ2-2	TGTGCCAGCAGTTTAAGGCAGGGCGCGGTCACCGGGGAGCTGTTTTTT	CASSLRQGAVTGELFF
few	TRBV7-2	.	TRBJ1-6	TGTGCCAGCAGCCTTAATTCACCCCTCCACTTT	CASSLNSPLHF
.	TRBV10-3	TRBD1	TRBJ2-7	TGTGCCATCAACTCGGACAGGGGATTCAACGAGCAGTACTTC	CAINSDRGFNEQYF
.	TRBV7-9	TRBD2	TRBJ2-3	TGTGCCAGCAGCTTAGTGACTAGCGGGGGTACAGATACGCAGTATTTT	CASSLVTSGGTDTQYF
.	TRBV4-3	TRBD2	TRBJ2-1	TGCGCCAGCAGCCAAGTCGTTAGCGGGAGCACCTCCAGGTACAATGAGCAGTTCTTC	CASSQVVSGSTSRYNEQFF
.	TRBV2	.	TRBJ2-7	TGTGCCAGCAGTCCCCGGGTTGTCAACGAGCAGTACTTC	CASSPRVVNEQYF
.	TRBV5-3	.	TRBJ1-5	TGTGCCAGAAGGGACACAAGAGGACGTAGCAATCAGCCCCAGCATTTT	CARRDTRGRSNQPQHF
.	TRBV28	.	TRBJ2-4	TGTGCCAGCGGAAGACAGCTAGCCAAAAACATTCAGTACTTC	CASGRQLAKNIQYF
.	TRBV9	.	TRBJ2-6	TGTGCCAGCAGCGCAGTACTAGGGGCCAACGTCCTGACTTTC	CASSAVLGANVLTF
.	TRBV11-2	.	TRBJ1-6	TGTGCCAGCAGCTTAAGTTACCCGAGCTCCTATAATTCACCCCTCCACTTT	CASSLSYPSSYNSPLHF
many	TRBV27	TRBD1	TRBJ2-1	TGTGCCAGCAGTTTATCCTTTGAGGGGACAGGGGGTAGAGAGCAGTTCTTC	CASSLSFEGTGGREQFF
.	TRBV9	.	TRBJ1-1	TGTGCCAGCAGCGCCCAGGGTTACACTGAAGCTTTCTTT	CASSAQGYTEAFF
.	TRBV6-4	TRBD1	TRBJ2-7	TGTGCCAGCACTCCGGACAGGGCCTACGAGCAGTACTTC	CASTPDRAYEQYF
.	TRBV10-1	TRBD2	TRBJ2-2	TGCGCCAGCAGTGATAGCGGGCACGGGGAGCTGTTTTTT	CASSDSGHGELFF
.	TRBV19	TRBD1	TRBJ2-5	TGTGCCAGTAGTATCGGACAGGCTTGGTACCAAGAGACCCAGTACTTC	CASSIGQAWYQETQYF
.	TRBV6-5	TRBD1	TRBJ1-2	TGTGCCAGCAGTTACTCGAGGCAGGGGGGCTATGGCTACACCTTC	CASSYSRQGGYGYTF
.	TRBV10-2	.	TRBJ2-2	TGCGCCAGCAGTTCGACAGCTTACACCGGGGAGCTGTTTTTT	CASSSTAYTGELFF
.	TRBV4-1	TRBD2	TRBJ2-5	TGCGCCAGCAGCCAAGAAGGCCGGGGGGGAGAGACCCAGTACTTC	CASSQEGRGGETQYF
.	TRBV28	.	TRBJ2-3	TGTGCCAGCAGTTTCAGCGAGAGCACAGATACGCAGTATTTT	CASSFSESTDTQYF
.	TRBV29-1	.	TRBJ1-2	TGCAGCGTTGGGCCTCAGTGGGGCTACACCTTC	CSVGPQWGYTF
once	TRBV9	TRBD2	TRBJ2-3	TGTGCCAGCAGCGCCAGAGCGGGAGTTGCCTCCACAGATACGCAGTATTTT	CASSARAGVASTDTQYF
.	TRBV9	TRBD2	TRBJ2-1	TGTGCCAGCAGCCCCTCTAGCGGGGGGGCTTTTTACAATGAGCAGTTCTTC	CASSPSSGGAFYNEQFF
.	TRBV30	TRBD1	TRBJ1-2	TGTGCCTGGAGTGTAGGGGCAGGGGGTTATGGCTACACCTTC	CAWSVGAGGYGYTF
.	TRBV5-4	.	TRBJ1-1	TGTGCCAGCAGCTGGGAGGGACACGTGGGATTGAGGGCTTTCTTT	CASSWEGHVGLRAFF
.	TRBV9	TRBD1	TRBJ2-3	TGTGCCAGCAGTCGAACCGGACAGGGAGCAGATACGCAGTATTTT	CASSRTGQGADTQYF
.	TRBV24-1	TRBD1	TRBJ1-1	TGTGCCACCAGGGGGACAGGGGGCAGGGACACTGAAGCTTTCTTT	CATRGTGGRDTEAFF
.	TRBV27	TRBD2	TRBJ2-1	TGTGCCAGCAGGAACACCGGGACTAGCGGGAGGGGTACCTACAATGAGCAGTTCTTC	CASRNTGTSGRGTYNEQFF
.	TRBV4-3	.	TRBJ1-5	TGCGCCAGCAGCCAAGACGGGGGGCTCGAGCCCCAGCATTTT	CASSQDGGLEPQHF
.	TRBV4-1	.	TRBJ1-2	TGCGCCAGCAGCCAATCACAGGGATATTCTTACGGCTACACCTTC	CASSQSQGYSYGYTF
.	TRBV19	.	TRBJ1-1	TGTGCCAGTAGTCGGGGAGACGTTAAGAACACTGAAGCTTTCTTT	CASSRGDVKNTEAFF
.	TRBV6-4	TRBD1	TRBJ2-1	TGTGCCAGCAGTGCTAAGACAGGGTCCGATGAGCAGTTCTTC	CASSAKTGSDEQFF
.	TRBV9	TRBD1	TRBJ2-1	TGTGCCAGCAGCGTAGAGGGGGCGAACTACAATGAGCAGTTCTTC	CASSVEGANYNEQFF
.	TRBV5-1	.	TRBJ2-7	TGCGCCAGCAGCACGGGGGTATATCCCTACGAGCAGTACTTC	CASSTGVYPYEQYF
.	TRBV12-3/TRBV12-4	.	TRBJ2-7	TGTGCCAGCAGTTTGGGACTCTACGAGCAGTACTTC	CASSLGLYEQYF
.	TRBV7-2	TRBD2	TRBJ2-1	TGTGCCAGCAGCTCCGCGGGTAGCGGGAAGCCTAATGAGCAGTTCTTC	CASSSAGSGKPNEQFF
.	TRBV7-8	TRBD2	TRBJ2-1	TGTGCCAGCAGCTTACCATCCACTAGCGGGGGGCGCAATGAGCAGTTCTTC	CASSLPSTSGGRNEQFF
once	TRBV6-5	TRBD2	TRBJ2-7	TGTGCCAGCAGTCTTGGACTAGCGGGAGATGAGCAGTACTTC	CASSLGLAGDEQYF
few	TRBV6-8	.	TRBJ1-1	TGTGCCAGGGACTTGACAGGTGTAAACACTGAAGCTTTCTTT	CARDLTGVNTEAFF
.	TRBV7-2	.	TRBJ1-1	TGTGCCAGCAGCTTAACGACCGGAGGGAACACTGAAGCTTTCTTT	CASSLTTGGNTEAFF